A selection of T cell receptor beta chains follows, all from one sample in a study of blood T cell repertoires in COVID-19. Repertoires were generated with immunoSEQ multiplex PCR, while TCRdb's copy carries only in-frame clones and drops some. Of hundreds of thousands of clones in the sample, approximately 86% are singletons; the top ten hold 1.2% to 1.5%. Sequencing was done on a sample of peripheral blood. The source is an elderly man with acute or convalescent COVID-19. Each CDR3 is given with its conserved first and last residue. Each record gives: clone size, V gene, D gene, J gene, CDR3 protein, CDR3 DNA. The D gene is left open where the match is weak. For some rows the clone size is stated as once, few or many, or as a class when expanded; others skip it.

clone_size: .
v_call: TRBV6-5
d_call: .
j_call: TRBJ1-6
cdr3_aa: CATGLSSYNSPLHF
cdr3_nt: TGTGCCACAGGGTTGAGCTCCTATAATTCACCCCTCCACTTT

clone_size: .
v_call: TRBV9
d_call: .
j_call: TRBJ2-2
cdr3_aa: CASSAHDGGAGELFF
cdr3_nt: TGTGCCAGCAGCGCCCACGATGGGGGCGCCGGGGAGCTGTTTTTT

clone_size: .
v_call: TRBV2
d_call: TRBD2
j_call: TRBJ2-5
cdr3_aa: CASSDLTSGETQYF
cdr3_nt: TGTGCCAGCAGTGATTTGACTAGCGGGGAGACCCAGTACTTC

clone_size: .
v_call: TRBV5-1
d_call: TRBD1
j_call: TRBJ1-1
cdr3_aa: CASSSLTGMNTEAFF
cdr3_nt: TGCGCCAGCAGCTCCTTGACAGGGATGAACACTGAAGCTTTCTTT

clone_size: .
v_call: TRBV4-1
d_call: TRBD2
j_call: TRBJ2-7
cdr3_aa: CASSQEMRGGLHEQYF
cdr3_nt: TGCGCCAGCAGCCAAGAGATGCGGGGGGGCCTCCACGAGCAGTACTTC

clone_size: few
v_call: TRBV14
d_call: .
j_call: TRBJ2-1
cdr3_aa: CASSQRTRAGAYNEQFF
cdr3_nt: TGTGCCAGCAGCCAGCGAACGAGGGCAGGGGCCTACAATGAGCAGTTCTTC

clone_size: .
v_call: TRBV5-4
d_call: .
j_call: TRBJ2-3
cdr3_aa: CASSLRQAPDTQYF
cdr3_nt: TGTGCCAGCAGCTTGCGGCAGGCCCCAGATACGCAGTATTTT

clone_size: .
v_call: TRBV6-2/TRBV6-3
d_call: .
j_call: TRBJ1-5
cdr3_aa: CASSQDSQYQPQHF
cdr3_nt: TGTGCCAGCAGCCAAGACAGCCAATATCAGCCCCAGCATTTT

clone_size: .
v_call: TRBV7-6
d_call: .
j_call: TRBJ2-5
cdr3_aa: CASSLALQGQETQYF
cdr3_nt: TGTGCCAGCAGCTTAGCGCTCCAGGGTCAAGAGACCCAGTACTTC

clone_size: .
v_call: TRBV28
d_call: .
j_call: TRBJ2-3
cdr3_aa: CASSLPGGRDFQGTQYF
cdr3_nt: TGTGCCAGCAGTTTACCCGGGGGTAGGGACTTTCAAGGCACGCAGTATTTT

clone_size: .
v_call: TRBV7-8
d_call: .
j_call: TRBJ2-7
cdr3_aa: CASANRRGLDEQYF
cdr3_nt: TGTGCCAGCGCCAACCGGAGGGGATTGGACGAGCAGTACTTC

clone_size: .
v_call: TRBV19
d_call: TRBD1
j_call: TRBJ1-5
cdr3_aa: CASSTTGGRQPQHF
cdr3_nt: TGTGCCAGTAGTACTACAGGGGGTCGGCAGCCCCAGCATTTT

clone_size: .
v_call: TRBV19
d_call: TRBD2
j_call: TRBJ2-1
cdr3_aa: CASSGSGRVYNEQFF
cdr3_nt: TGTGCCAGTAGTGGAAGCGGGAGAGTCTACAATGAGCAGTTCTTC

clone_size: once
v_call: TRBV18
d_call: TRBD1
j_call: TRBJ1-1
cdr3_aa: CASSPGQVNTEAFF
cdr3_nt: TGTGCCAGCTCGCCGGGACAGGTGAACACTGAAGCTTTCTTT

clone_size: .
v_call: TRBV7-2
d_call: .
j_call: TRBJ1-2
cdr3_aa: CASSLEVQEHYGYTF
cdr3_nt: TGTGCCAGCAGCTTAGAAGTCCAGGAACACTATGGCTACACCTTC

clone_size: .
v_call: TRBV4-3
d_call: TRBD1
j_call: TRBJ2-2
cdr3_aa: CASSQTRDRDILGELFF
cdr3_nt: TGCGCCAGCAGCCAAACCCGGGACAGGGATATTCTCGGGGAGCTGTTTTTT

clone_size: .
v_call: TRBV7-9
d_call: .
j_call: TRBJ1-3
cdr3_aa: CASSPQGGGFSGNTIYF
cdr3_nt: TGTGCCAGCAGCCCCCAAGGGGGTGGCTTCTCTGGAAACACCATATATTTT

clone_size: .
v_call: TRBV19
d_call: .
j_call: TRBJ1-3
cdr3_aa: CASSASEGSGNTIYF
cdr3_nt: TGTGCCAGTAGTGCCTCGGAGGGCTCTGGAAACACCATATATTTT

clone_size: .
v_call: TRBV5-1
d_call: .
j_call: TRBJ1-2
cdr3_aa: CASSFEPGSYTF
cdr3_nt: TGCGCCAGCAGCTTCGAGCCCGGGAGCTACACCTTC

clone_size: .
v_call: TRBV7-2
d_call: .
j_call: TRBJ2-2
cdr3_aa: CASSLDGGAANTGELFF
cdr3_nt: TGTGCCAGCAGCTTAGATGGGGGGGCCGCGAACACCGGGGAGCTGTTTTTT

clone_size: .
v_call: TRBV21-1
d_call: .
j_call: TRBJ1-1
cdr3_aa: CASSGGRGREAFF
cdr3_nt: TGTGCCAGCAGCGGGGGGAGGGGAAGGGAAGCTTTCTTT

clone_size: .
v_call: TRBV7-3
d_call: TRBD2
j_call: TRBJ2-3
cdr3_aa: CASSPLGSGVGDTQYF
cdr3_nt: TGTGCCAGCAGCCCCCTGGGTAGCGGGGTTGGAGATACGCAGTATTTT

clone_size: .
v_call: TRBV19
d_call: TRBD2
j_call: TRBJ2-3
cdr3_aa: CASSLAGTTFSSDTQYF
cdr3_nt: TGTGCCAGTAGCCTAGCCGGGACTACGTTTTCGAGTGATACGCAGTATTTT